One T cell receptor beta chain is described in this entry. Its cognate antigen is unknown. This sample was taken from a study of cytomegalovirus exposure and HLA in healthy donors. Findings and limits, study-wide: Diagnosis of cytomegalovirus status made by the classifier reportedly showed high specificity and sensitivity. Most TCR sequences proved rare, with some public TCRs found in many donors.

Among the donors, all were healthy bone marrow donors. The PCR contained 60 Vbeta and 13 Jbeta primers. Clones were read by immunoSEQ multiplex PCR, and TCRdb kept only the in-frame ones, dropping some. The sample lists over 95,000 clones; over 75% were seen once. The V and J ends lost 6 bases and 4 bases respectively, with 9 bases between them. The germline V gene encodes CDR1 MNHEY and CDR2 SVGAGI. This CDR3 has 12 amino acids. This receptor was obtained from a woman aged 18-29 years in good health and CMV-seronegative. The chain combines TRBV6-5 with TRBJ2-5; TRBD1 is a possible D gene (5 bases). The sequenced material came from PBMCs. The CDR3 coding sequence is TGTGCCAGCAGAGGGGCGGCAGAGACCCAGTACTTC. This encodes CASRGAAETQYF.